These 28 T cell receptor beta chains originate from one sample sequenced in a study of cytomegalovirus exposure and HLA in healthy donors. PCR amplification relied on 60 Vbeta primers (plus 13 Jbeta primers). The data were produced by immunoSEQ multiplex PCR, yet TCRdb's version contains in-frame clones alone and is incomplete. There are roughly 200,000 clones in the sample; roughly 13% occur only once, and more than 7% lies in the top ten. The sample was PBMCs. The source is a man in his fifties in good health and CMV-seropositive.

A few counts support this clone. The chain couples TRBV4-3 to TRBJ2-7; 7 nucleotides line up with TRBD2. The junction had 9 bases not matched to a gene; V was cut back by 0 bases and J by 1 base. This CDR3 spans 17 amino acids. The germline V gene encodes CDR1 LGHNA and CDR2 YSLEER. The CDR3: CASSQDWGAGQSYEQYF. CDR3 sequence (DNA): TGCGCCAGCAGCCAAGACTGGGGAGCGGGGCAATCCTACGAGCAGTACTTC.

This clone has a handful of counts. V and J are TRBV4-2 and TRBJ2-3; TRBD2 matches at 12 bases. The trim removed 1 base at V and 2 bases at J, leaving 1 base unmatched. This CDR3 is 16 amino acids long. Germline CDR1 LGHNA, CDR2 YNFKEQ. The chain's CDR3 is CASSQGTSGDTDTQYF. CDR3 coding DNA: TGTGCCAGCAGCCAAGGGACTAGCGGGGACACAGATACGCAGTATTTT.

V and J are TRBV15 and TRBJ2-3; TRBD2 agrees at 13 bases. CDR3 size: 16 residues. V dropped 3 bases and J dropped 8; count of bases not matched to a gene: 8. Germline V gives CDR1 LNHNV, CDR2 YYDKDF (reference sequence). CDR3 in DNA: TGTGCCACCAGCAGGACAACTAGCGGGGGGGCGGGTACGCAGTATTTT. Amino acids: CATSRTTSGGAGTQYF. The entire variable domain, with the rest obtained from reference TRBV15 and TRBJ2-3, is as follows: DAMVIQNPRYQVTQFGKPVTLSCSQTLNHNVMYWYQQKSSQAPKLLFHYYDKDFNNEADTPDNFQSRRPNTSFCFLDIRSPGLGDTAMYLCATSRTTSGGAGTQYFGPGTRLTVL.

This clone was seen only a few times. The chain links TRBV5-1 to TRBJ1-1, with D perhaps matching TRBD1 (6 bases). Trimming took off 2 bases at V and 1 base at J, with 15 bases between the two ends. Germline loops: CDR1 SGHRS, CDR2 YFSETQ. The CDR3 covers 16 residues. The CDR3 nucleotides are TGCGCCAGCAGCTTTAACAGGGAGATAACGAACACTGAAGCTTTCTTT. Translated, it gives CASSFNREITNTEAFF.

The chain employs TRBV4-1 and TRBJ2-1, with TRBD2 matching 9 bases. Germline V CDR1 and CDR2: MGHRA, YSYEKL. The CDR3 has 16 residues. The V segment lost 3 bases and the J segment 2 bases; nucleotides outside the gene matches: 5. CDR3 sequence (DNA): TGCGCCAGCAGCCAGGACCTAGCGGGGACCTACAATGAGCAGTTCTTC. Protein sequence: CASSQDLAGTYNEQFF.

This sequence joins TRBV4-2 and TRBJ2-7; the match to TRBD2 covers 8 bases. The CDR3 spans 14 residues. V shed 1 base and J 7 bases; nucleotides not matched to a gene: 6. Per germline, CDR1 LGHNA and CDR2 YNFKEQ. CDR3 sequence (DNA): TGTGCCAGCAGCCAAGCATCTCGGGGGGGGGAGCAGTACTTC. Translating it yields CASSQASRGGEQYF.

The chain uses TRBV5-1 and TRBJ2-7; D unresolved. Germline CDR1 SGHRS, CDR2 YFSETQ. V shed 4 bases and J shed 6 bases, with 11 bases lying between them. This CDR3 is 12 amino acids long. The CDR3: CASSPDGREQYF. The CDR3 DNA reads TGCGCCAGCAGCCCGGATGGGCGCGAGCAGTACTTC.

V usage is TRBV4-2 and J usage is TRBJ2-2; 13 nucleotides match TRBD2. The germline V gene encodes CDR1 LGHNA and CDR2 YNFKEQ. V was clipped by 7 bases and J by 5 bases; unmatched bases: 7. The length of the CDR3 is 16 residues. CDR3 coding DNA: TGTGCCAGCAAACTAGCGGGGGGGCCTCTAACCGGGGAGCTGTTTTTT. It translates to CASKLAGGPLTGELFF.

This clone was recorded a few times. The chain combines TRBV7-8 with TRBJ2-6; maybe TRBD1 (5 bases). V dropped 5 bases and J dropped 3 bases, with 23 bases sitting between them. Looked up from germline, CDR1 is SGHVS and CDR2 is FQNEAQ. The CDR3 covers 19 residues. The CDR3 loop reads CASSGPRVEFSRGANVLTF. The CDR3 region has the DNA TGTGCCAGCAGCGGACCCAGGGTTGAGTTTTCTCGTGGGGCCAACGTCCTGACTTTC.

This clone occurred a few times. J is TRBJ1-2 and V is TRBV6-5; weak D call: TRBD1 (6 bases). V was cut by 7 bases and J by 8 bases, with 14 bases left in between. CDR3 length equals 12 residues. The germline V gene has CDR1 MNHEY and CDR2 SVGAGI. CDR3: CASTRGGVGYTF. CDR3 DNA sequence: TGTGCCAGCACCAGAGGGGGGGTCGGCTACACCTTC.

The genes are TRBV28 and TRBJ2-3; D might be TRBD1 (6 bases). The CDR3 length is 13 residues. Germline V lookup: CDR1 MDHEN, CDR2 SYDVKM. V shed 8 bases and J shed 0 bases, with 9 bases lying between them. The CDR3 region has the DNA TGTGCCAGCCACAGGGTTAGCACAGATACGCAGTATTTT. This sequence encodes CASHRVSTDTQYF.

This clone was picked up a small number of times. The chain uses TRBV5-1 and TRBJ2-5; 9 bases align to TRBD1. The V gene end was trimmed by 1 base and the J gene end by 5 bases; junction bases not matched to a gene: 6. The germline V gene has CDR1 SGHRS and CDR2 YFSETQ. CDR3 length: 15 residues. The CDR3 region is CASSLWGQGPETQYF. In DNA form, the CDR3 reads TGCGCCAGCAGCTTGTGGGGACAGGGACCCGAGACCCAGTACTTC.

This clone has just a few counts. The chain carries TRBV5-4 and TRBJ1-1; 9 nucleotides agree with TRBD1. V lost 0 bases to trimming and J lost 6 bases; unmatched junction nucleotides: 6. The V gene's germline CDR1 is SGHNT and CDR2 YYREEE (reference sequence). CDR3 length equals 15 residues. As DNA, the CDR3 is TGTGCCAGCAGCTTGGCCTTCGACAGGGGGGCTGAAGCTTTCTTT. It yields the protein CASSLAFDRGAEAFF.

In this sample, this clone turned up a few times. The gene calls are TRBV5-6 and TRBJ1-2; D call uncertain. The germline gives CDR1 SGHDT, CDR2 YYEEEE. This CDR3 is 12 amino acids long. Trimming stripped 4 bases from V and 3 bases from J, with 7 bases between. The CDR3 spells CASSPGDYGYTF. The CDR3 DNA reads as TGTGCCAGCAGCCCCGGGGACTATGGCTACACCTTC.

The sample holds a few counts of this clone. The chain is built from TRBV30 and TRBJ2-3; D gene uncertain. This CDR3 is 13 amino acids long. V lost 3 bases to trimming and J lost 5 bases, with 12 bases between them. From germline, CDR1 is GTSNPN and CDR2 SVGIG (reference sequence). The CDR3 reads CAWRWVGRDTQYF. The CDR3 coding sequence is TGTGCCTGGAGGTGGGTGGGCCGAGATACGCAGTATTTT.

The rearrangement links TRBV4-2 to TRBJ1-5; D call uncertain. The length of the CDR3 is 16 residues. Trimming pared 0 bases from V and 2 bases from J, leaving 11 bases between. CDR1 and CDR2 from the germline V gene are LGHNA and YNFKEQ. The CDR3 sequence is CASSQDWETRNQPQHF. CDR3 DNA: TGTGCCAGCAGCCAAGATTGGGAGACCCGCAATCAGCCCCAGCATTTT.

In its sample, this clone was seen a few times. The genes are TRBV2 and TRBJ2-1; TRBD2 matches 9 bases. Germline CDR1 is SNHLY and CDR2 is FYNNEI. The ends lost 5 bases at V and 6 bases at J; junction bases unmatched: 5. This CDR3 spans 14 amino acids. The chain's CDR3 is CASSPRRGGNEQFF. CDR3 in DNA: TGTGCCAGCAGTCCTCGGCGGGGGGGCAATGAGCAGTTCTTC.

This clone was detected a few times. V usage is TRBV5-8 and J usage is TRBJ2-7; 10 bases align to TRBD1. The CDR3 has 15 amino acids. J was trimmed by 4 bases and V by 1 base; bases with no gene match: 5. Germline V gene sequence: CDR1 SGHTS, CDR2 YDEGEE. The DNA of the CDR3 is TGTGCCAGCAGCTTGCCGGGACAGGGGTCGTACGAGCAGTACGTC. Translated, it gives CASSLPGQGSYEQYV.

The chain employs TRBV12-5 and TRBJ2-7, with D perhaps matching TRBD1 (6 bases). Germline-derived CDR1 and CDR2 are LGHNT and FRNRAP. V was clipped by 6 bases and J by 0 bases, with 12 bases between them. The CDR3 loop spans 14 amino acids. CDR3 residues: CASGRQENSYEQYF. The DNA of the CDR3 is TGTGCTAGTGGGCGACAGGAAAACTCCTACGAGCAGTACTTC.

Only one count was recorded for this clone. This chain joins TRBV7-2 and TRBJ2-3, with 9 bases fitting TRBD2. Germline V CDR1 and CDR2: SGHTA, FQGNSA. J was trimmed by 1 base and V by 6 bases; bases with no gene match: 5. The CDR3 is made up of 15 amino acids. CDR3 sequence reads: CASSQRLAGTDTQYF. The CDR3 coding sequence is TGTGCCAGCAGTCAGAGACTAGCGGGCACAGATACGCAGTATTTT.

The chain carries TRBV7-8 and TRBJ2-2; 7 bases are shared with TRBD2. The V and J ends lost 3 bases and 9 bases, in that order; junction bases with no gene match: 10. The CDR3 totals 15 residues. Germline CDR1 is SGHVS and CDR2 is FQNEAQ. This CDR3 is CASSLDSGPARELFF. In DNA form, the CDR3 reads TGTGCCAGCAGCTTGGATAGCGGGCCCGCGAGGGAGCTGTTTTTT.

In its sample, this clone was seen a few times. The chain combines TRBV30 with TRBJ1-2; weak D call: TRBD1 (5 bases). Trimming removed 7 bases at V and 4 bases at J, with 22 bases between. The CDR3 has 15 amino acids. Germline CDR1 and CDR2: GTSNPN and SVGIG (reference sequence). The CDR3 reads CAFSRQSLGGYGYTF. CDR3 nucleotide sequence: TGTGCCTTTTCTCGACAGTCCCTCGGCGGCTATGGCTACACCTTC.

V gene TRBV5-6 combines with J gene TRBJ2-7; a weak D match, TRBD1 (6 bases). This CDR3 contains 14 residues. Trimming took 5 bases from V and 5 from J, leaving 17 bases between them. Germline V gives CDR1 SGHDT, CDR2 YYEEEE. CDR3 sequence reads: CASSPGQLWNEQYF. The CDR3 DNA follows: TGTGCCAGCAGTCCGGGACAACTCTGGAACGAGCAGTACTTC.

The chain combines TRBV5-4 with TRBJ2-1; 9 bases map to TRBD2. Germline V gives CDR1 SGHNT, CDR2 YYREEE (reference sequence). V was clipped by 1 base and J by 7 bases; unmatched bases: 9. This CDR3 contains 16 residues. As DNA, the CDR3 is TGTGCCAGCAGCTTGATGAGGGGCGGGGGGGCTAATGAGCAGTTCTTC. Translation gives CASSLMRGGGANEQFF.

The V call is TRBV11-2, the J call TRBJ1-1; TRBD1 agrees at 11 bases. J gave up 5 bases and V 5 bases, and 7 bases lay outside the gene matches. Germline V gives CDR1 SGHAT, CDR2 FQNNGV. CDR3 length: 15 residues. The CDR3 spells CASSPWTGGNTEAFF. The CDR3 nucleotides read TGTGCCAGCAGCCCATGGACAGGGGGCAATACTGAAGCTTTCTTT.

The sample holds a few counts of this clone. The rearrangement links TRBV5-1 to TRBJ2-5; 8 nucleotides line up with TRBD2. V was clipped by 0 bases and J by 1 base; unmatched bases: 5. Germline values: CDR1 SGHRS, CDR2 YFSETQ. The CDR3 length is 16 residues. As DNA, the CDR3 is TGCGCCAGCAGCTTGGGGTTAGCGGGACTCCAAGAGACCCAGTACTTC. It is translated as CASSLGLAGLQETQYF.

This chain uses TRBV27 with TRBJ1-6; 7 bases fit TRBD1. Per germline, CDR1 MNHEY and CDR2 SMNVEV (reference sequence). V lost 3 bases to trimming and J lost 5 bases; unmatched junction nucleotides: 7. The CDR3 totals 16 residues. In DNA form, the CDR3 reads TGTGCCAGCAGTTTCTGGCAGGGGGTTAATAATTCACCCCTCCACTTT. The encoded protein is CASSFWQGVNNSPLHF.

This clone was observed a few times. The rearrangement uses TRBV25-1 and TRBJ2-5; possibly TRBD1 for D (6 bases). Trimming took off 5 bases at V and 2 bases at J, with 15 bases between the two ends. Looked up from germline, CDR1 is MGHDK and CDR2 is SYGVNS. There are 15 residues in the CDR3. CDR3 sequence (DNA): TGTGCCAGCAGTACGGACAGAAGAAAGCAAGAGACCCAGTACTTC. Its translation: CASSTDRRKQETQYF.